This T cell receptor (beta chain) was recovered during a study of cytomegalovirus exposure and HLA in healthy donors. Trimming took 1 base from V and 3 from J, leaving 6 bases between them. Per germline, CDR1 SSHAT and CDR2 FNYEAQ (reference sequence). The CDR3 has 14 residues. In the PCR, 60 Vbeta and 13 Jbeta primers were used. Profiled with immunoSEQ multiplex PCR; TCRdb holds only in-frame clones, not every one. The sample consists of roughly 170,000 clones, roughly 82% of them appearing once. The sequence came from a woman younger than 45 in good health and CMV-seronegative. V is TRBV7-7 and J is TRBJ2-2, with D unclear. What was sequenced was PBMCs. The CDR3 here is CASSLVGYTGELFF. The CDR3 DNA sequence: TGTGCCAGCAGCTTAGTTGGCTACACCGGGGAGCTGTTTTTT.